These 19 T cell receptor beta chains share one sample of origin, sequenced in a study of early T cells in non-severe SARS-CoV-2 infection. TCRdb processed the 5' RACE reads anew with MiXCR; each CDR3 protein has one entry. The data contain some 50,000 distinct CDR3 sequences, 7% to 10% of them singletons. Sample: whole blood. The source of these receptors is an adult who was a healthcare worker with PCR-confirmed SARS-CoV-2 infection or an uninfected control (not recorded which).

This clonotype was counted many times. The CDR3 spells CASSVSYEQYF. CDR3 bases: TGTGCCAGCAGTGTCTCCTACGAGCAGTACTTC. The V gene is TRBV12-3 or TRBV12-4, the J gene TRBJ2-7, with D unresolved. V was pared by 5 bases and J by 0 bases, with 2 bases between. This CDR3 contains 11 residues.

This clonotype was seen more than once but under ten times. The V gene is TRBV2, the J gene TRBJ2-1, with a weak D call TRBD2 (6 bases). Trimming left V 8 bases short and J 1 base short, with 9 bases between. The CDR3 runs to 13 residues. The germline gives CDR1 SNHLY, CDR2 FYNNEI. This CDR3 is CASVGGSYNEQFF. The CDR3 region has the DNA TGTGCCAGCGTGGGGGGTTCCTACAATGAGCAGTTCTTC.

This clonotype was seen more than once but under ten times. The chain links TRBV3-1 to TRBJ2-1; 14 nucleotides align to TRBD2. Germline CDR1 LGHDT, CDR2 YNNKEL (reference sequence). Germline trimming cut 4 bases from V and 8 bases from J; bases unmatched to any gene: 4. The CDR3 totals 15 residues. Here the CDR3 DNA reads TGTGCCAGCAGCCCGACTAGCGGGGGGGCCTATGAGCAGTTCTTC. It encodes CASSPTSGGAYEQFF.

This clonotype appeared many times. The genes are TRBV12-3 or TRBV12-4 and TRBJ1-1, with 8 positions matching TRBD1. The CDR3 runs 15 residues. Trimming removed 6 bases from V and 0 bases from J; junction bases left unmatched: 6. CDR3: CASRPTRGLNTEAFF. The CDR3 DNA follows: TGTGCCAGCAGGCCAACCAGGGGGCTGAACACTGAAGCTTTCTTT.

This clonotype was recorded a few times. The chain is built from TRBV6-2 or TRBV6-3 and TRBJ2-6, with D hard to call. Per the germline V gene, CDR1 is MNHEY and CDR2 is SVGEGT. This CDR3 is 17 amino acids long. Trimming left V 5 bases short and J 0 bases short, with 14 bases between. The CDR3 DNA follows: TGTGCCAGCAGTAGCTCCAAAGCGTACTCTGGGGCCAACGTCCTGACTTTC. Translating it yields CASSSSKAYSGANVLTF.

This clonotype appeared a few times. The chain carries TRBV12-5 and TRBJ2-5; D possibly corresponds to TRBD2 (6 bases). The V end was cut by 7 bases, the J end by 3 bases, with 9 bases between. Germline CDR1 and CDR2: LGHNT and FRNRAP. The CDR3 totals 12 residues. For the CDR3, the DNA is TGTGCTAGTGTCGGAGGGGAAGAGACCCAGTACTTC. It translates to CASVGGEETQYF.

This clonotype appeared a few times. This rearrangement joins TRBV5-4 to TRBJ2-5; D is uncertain. V dropped 6 bases and J dropped 4 bases, with 16 bases sitting between them. The CDR3 sequence is 14 residues long. Per the germline V gene, CDR1 is SGHNT and CDR2 is YYREEE (reference sequence). The chain's CDR3 is CASKKSNVVETQYF. CDR3 in DNA: TGTGCCAGCAAGAAATCTAACGTCGTAGAGACCCAGTACTTC. Variable domain in full (rest from reference TRBV5-4 and TRBJ2-5): ETGVTQSPTHLIKTRGQQVTLRCSSQSGHNTVSWYQQALGQGPQFIFQYYREEENGRGNFPPRFSGLQFPNYSSELNVNALELDDSALYLCASKKSNVVETQYFGPGTRLLVL.

This clonotype has just a few counts. The chain combines TRBV3-1 with TRBJ2-1; D may be TRBD2 (6 bases). The CDR3 extends over 14 amino acids. V was cut by 4 bases and J by 7 bases, with 14 bases left in between. Germline CDR1 reads LGHDT; CDR2 reads YNNKEL (reference sequence). CDR3 in amino acids: CASSPGLDFNEQFF. CDR3 nucleotide sequence: TGTGCCAGCAGCCCGGGACTTGACTTTAATGAGCAGTTCTTC.

This clonotype occurred many times. The V call is TRBV19, the J call TRBJ1-2; possibly TRBD1 for D (5 bases). V was cut by 3 bases and J by 4 bases, with 6 bases left in between. This CDR3 contains 12 residues. From germline, CDR1 is LNHDA and CDR2 SQIVND (reference sequence). The CDR3 DNA sequence: TGTGCCAGTAGTATGGACATCTATGGCTACACCTTC. This gives the protein CASSMDIYGYTF.

This clonotype has only a few counts. V usage is TRBV5-6 and J usage is TRBJ1-2; D is possibly TRBD1 (5 bases). Germline V gives CDR1 SGHDT, CDR2 YYEEEE. The CDR3 has 13 amino acids. V lost 0 bases and J lost 5, with 8 bases in between. In DNA, the CDR3 is TGTGCCAGCAGCTTGGGGGGCGCTTATGGCTACACCTTC. Translating gives CASSLGGAYGYTF. Combining the CDR3 with reference TRBV5-6 and TRBJ1-2 gives the whole variable domain DAGVTQSPTHLIKTRGQQVTLRCSPKSGHDTVSWYQQALGQGPQFIFQYYEEEERQRGNFPDRFSGHQFPNYSSELNVNALLLGDSALYLCASSLGGAYGYTFGSGTRLTVV.

The chain combines TRBV2 with TRBJ2-3, with 9 bases aligning to TRBD2. Germline-derived CDR1 and CDR2 are SNHLY and FYNNEI. V dropped 5 bases and J dropped 3; count of bases not matched to a gene: 6. The CDR3 length is 15 residues. CDR3 region: CASSPNSGGTDTQYF. The CDR3 DNA is TGTGCCAGCAGTCCTAATAGCGGGGGAACAGATACGCAGTATTTT.

V gene TRBV10-3 combines with J gene TRBJ2-3; D call uncertain. V dropped 3 bases and J dropped 0 bases, with 10 bases sitting between them. The germline gives CDR1 ENHRY, CDR2 SYGVKD. The CDR3 consists of 15 residues. The CDR3 reads CAISDPIVSTDTQYF. CDR3 nucleotide sequence: TGTGCCATCAGTGACCCCATCGTTAGCACAGATACGCAGTATTTT.

This clonotype was detected a few times. The chain carries TRBV27 and TRBJ1-1; D gene uncertain. Germline lookup yields CDR1 MNHEY and CDR2 SMNVEV (reference sequence). Trimming removed 5 bases from V and 11 bases from J, with 12 bases in between. The CDR3 loop spans 11 amino acids. The CDR3 here is CASSNRVKAFF. In DNA, the CDR3 is TGTGCCAGCAGTAACCGGGTTAAGGCTTTCTTT.

V usage is TRBV5-1 and J usage is TRBJ2-1; D uncertain. V dropped 4 bases and J dropped 4 bases, with 6 bases sitting between them. Germline V gene data show CDR1 as SGHRS and CDR2 as YFSETQ. This CDR3 comprises 12 residues. The CDR3 loop reads CASSPEYNEQFF. CDR3 nucleotide sequence: TGCGCCAGCAGCCCAGAATACAATGAGCAGTTCTTC.

This clonotype is large in the sample. The genes are TRBV5-6 and TRBJ1-1; D remains ambiguous. V was clipped by 4 bases and J by 5 bases, with 12 bases between them. Germline V CDR1 and CDR2: SGHDT, YYEEEE. The CDR3 spans 13 residues. CDR3 sequence reads: CASSPRGVTEAFF. The CDR3 DNA is TGTGCCAGCAGCCCACGGGGAGTGACTGAAGCTTTCTTT.

This clonotype was counted a few times. The gene calls are TRBV7-3 and TRBJ2-2; D is undetermined. The CDR3 contains 14 residues. The V end was cut by 3 bases, the J end by 2 bases, with 7 bases between. Germline-derived CDR1 and CDR2 are SGHTA and FQGTGA. The CDR3 coding sequence is TGTGCCAGCAGCTTCGCAGCAAACACCGGGGAGCTGTTTTTT. Translated: CASSFAANTGELFF.

This clonotype has just a few counts. The rearrangement joins TRBV6-6 to TRBJ2-7; 9 nucleotides agree with TRBD1. The CDR3 has 16 residues. J lost 7 bases, V lost 2 bases, and 12 bases had no gene match. Per germline, CDR1 MNHNY and CDR2 SVGAGI (reference sequence). The DNA of the CDR3 is TGTGCCAGCAGTTACGGCCCCGGGACAGGGAAGGAAGAGCAGTACTTC. Residues: CASSYGPGTGKEEQYF.

This chain links TRBV25-1 with TRBJ2-7, with TRBD2 matching 10 bases. CDR1 and CDR2 (germline): MGHDK, SYGVNS. This CDR3 contains 14 residues. V was pared by 5 bases and J by 3 bases, with 4 bases of the junction left unmatched. The CDR3 nucleotides read TGTGCCAGCAGTATAGCGGGGGGATTCTACGAGCAGTACTTC. It translates to CASSIAGGFYEQYF.

This clonotype was counted many times. The J gene is TRBJ1-1, the V gene TRBV5-4; D is undetermined. Deletions cut 7 bases from V and 11 bases from J, with 24 bases between. The CDR3 covers 14 residues. Per germline, CDR1 SGHNT and CDR2 YYREEE (reference sequence). The DNA of the CDR3 is TGTGCCAGCGGATGGATGGGCACGACTGGGAGGGCTTTCTTT. Amino acid sequence: CASGWMGTTGRAFF.